The TCR beta chain under discussion was sequenced for a study of blood T cells in healthy people across ages. Comment on this clonotype: The antigen is undetermined.

Study-level results: The recorded TCR beta diversity per million T cells decreased in a roughly linear manner with age. Not knowing donor CMV status may have confounded expanded clonotype changes.

The sample, roughly 9.1 milliliters of peripheral blood, was drawn from each donor. Trimming removed 4 bases at V and 5 bases at J, with 19 bases between. The CDR3 is 16 residues long. Germline V lookup: CDR1 MNHNY, CDR2 SVGAGI (reference sequence). A second PCR of 7 to 11 cycles used a sample-barcoded 5' primer and a J-beta primer mix. One entry per CDR3 protein results from TCRdb running MiXCR on the 5' RACE reads. The sample contains 550,000 to 750,000 distinct CDR3 sequences, roughly 21% of which appear only once. This clonotype was obtained from a man in his 70s in good health. Sequencing was performed on blood. The V and J genes are TRBV6-6 and TRBJ2-3; D is ambiguous. CDR3 sequence reads: CASSSYTLLDGDTQYF. In DNA, the CDR3 is TGTGCCAGCAGTTCTTACACCCTCCTCGATGGAGATACGCAGTATTTT.